Described below is a single T cell receptor beta chain sequence and its context. Sequencing was performed with immunoSEQ multiplex PCR; in TCRdb, only in-frame clones are kept and a portion is missing. The sample has 29,000 or so clones, roughly nine tenths seen once. The sample belongs to a study of chemoradiotherapy in HPV16-positive cancers. Study context: Candidate HPV-specific T-cell clones and common TCR motifs came from functional assays in two HPV16-positive patients.

Trimming pared 8 bases from V and 0 bases from J, leaving 13 bases between. The CDR3 totals 14 residues. Germline CDR1 is MNHNY and CDR2 is SVGAGI (reference sequence). The material was blood, obtained from a patient who underwent chemoradiotherapy. The rearrangement uses TRBV6-6 and TRBJ1-1, with D perhaps TRBD1 (5 bases). The origin of this receptor is a human donor with HPV-associated anogenital cancer. This CDR3 reads CASGPGTVNTEAFF. The CDR3 bases are TGTGCCAGCGGTCCAGGGACGGTGAACACTGAAGCTTTCTTT.